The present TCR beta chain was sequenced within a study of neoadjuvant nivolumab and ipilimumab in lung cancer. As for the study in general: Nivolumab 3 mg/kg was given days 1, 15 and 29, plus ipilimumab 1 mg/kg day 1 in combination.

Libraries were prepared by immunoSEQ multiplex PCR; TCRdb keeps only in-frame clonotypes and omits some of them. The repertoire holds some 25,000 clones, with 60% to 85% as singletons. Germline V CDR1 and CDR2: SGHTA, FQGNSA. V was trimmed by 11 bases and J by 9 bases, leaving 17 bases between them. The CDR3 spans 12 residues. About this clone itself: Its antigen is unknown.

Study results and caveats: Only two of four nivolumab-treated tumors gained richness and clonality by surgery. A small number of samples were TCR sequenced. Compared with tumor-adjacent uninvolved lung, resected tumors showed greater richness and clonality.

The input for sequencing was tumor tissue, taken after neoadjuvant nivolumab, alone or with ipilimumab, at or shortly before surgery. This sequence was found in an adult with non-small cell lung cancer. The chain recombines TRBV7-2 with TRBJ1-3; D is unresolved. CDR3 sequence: CAAKILEGTIYF. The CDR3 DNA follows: TGTGCCGCGAAGATACTGGAGGGCACCATATATTTT.